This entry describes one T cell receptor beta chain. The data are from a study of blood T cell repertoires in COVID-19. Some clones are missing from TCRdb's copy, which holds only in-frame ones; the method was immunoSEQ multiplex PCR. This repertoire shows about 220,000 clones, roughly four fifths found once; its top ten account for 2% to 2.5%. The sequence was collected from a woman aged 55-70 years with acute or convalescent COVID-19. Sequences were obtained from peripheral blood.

As DNA, the CDR3 is TGTGCCAGCAGACGCGATCGCTATGGCTACACCTTC. Translation: CASRRDRYGYTF. V usage is TRBV28 and J usage is TRBJ1-2; D is unresolved. The V gene lost 6 bases and the J gene lost 4 bases, with 9 bases spanning the gap. Germline V gene data show CDR1 as MDHEN and CDR2 as SYDVKM. The CDR3 has 12 amino acids.